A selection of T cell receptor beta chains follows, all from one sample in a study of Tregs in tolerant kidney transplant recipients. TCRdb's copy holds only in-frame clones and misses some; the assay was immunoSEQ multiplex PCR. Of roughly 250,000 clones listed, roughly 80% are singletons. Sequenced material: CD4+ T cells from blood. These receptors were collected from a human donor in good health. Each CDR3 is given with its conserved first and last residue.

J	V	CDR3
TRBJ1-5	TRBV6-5	CANLPWEIGNQPQHF
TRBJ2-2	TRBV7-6	CASSFGTVNTGELFF
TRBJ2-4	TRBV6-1	CASSEAQGQGALAKNIQYF
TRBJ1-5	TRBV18	CASSPGGQYNQPQHF
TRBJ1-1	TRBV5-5	CASSFQTNTEAFF
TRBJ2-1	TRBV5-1	CASSWMGGMQFF
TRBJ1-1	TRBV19	CASSSLPVGAGTEAFF
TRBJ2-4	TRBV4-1	CASSQVATKNIQYF
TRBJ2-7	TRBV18	CASSPPLAGVYEQYF
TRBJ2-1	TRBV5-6	CASSLVPAGTNSYNEQFF